The present T cell receptor beta chain was sequenced within a study of cytomegalovirus exposure and HLA in healthy donors. The study, taken as a whole, reports: TCR beta chains numbering more than 150 were designated cytomegalovirus-associated. In an earlier analysis, productive rearrangement rates for most beta V segments clustered near 87% or 30%.

PCR was performed using 60 Vbeta and 13 Jbeta primers. Clones were read by immunoSEQ multiplex PCR, and TCRdb kept only the in-frame ones, dropping some. This table holds approximately 79,000 clones, under 80% found once. This clone was observed once. Its antigen remains unidentified. V shed 7 bases and J shed 3 bases, with 15 bases lying between them. This CDR3 spans 14 amino acids. Looked up from germline, CDR1 is MNHEY and CDR2 is SVGAGI. The chain uses TRBV6-5 and TRBJ1-1, with D possibly matching TRBD1 (6 bases). Sequenced sample: PBMCs. The receptor's source is a boy younger than 18 in good health and CMV-seronegative. CDR3 amino acids: CASTRGGGDTEAFF. CDR3 nucleotide sequence: TGTGCCAGCACTAGGGGGGGAGGGGACACTGAAGCTTTCTTT.